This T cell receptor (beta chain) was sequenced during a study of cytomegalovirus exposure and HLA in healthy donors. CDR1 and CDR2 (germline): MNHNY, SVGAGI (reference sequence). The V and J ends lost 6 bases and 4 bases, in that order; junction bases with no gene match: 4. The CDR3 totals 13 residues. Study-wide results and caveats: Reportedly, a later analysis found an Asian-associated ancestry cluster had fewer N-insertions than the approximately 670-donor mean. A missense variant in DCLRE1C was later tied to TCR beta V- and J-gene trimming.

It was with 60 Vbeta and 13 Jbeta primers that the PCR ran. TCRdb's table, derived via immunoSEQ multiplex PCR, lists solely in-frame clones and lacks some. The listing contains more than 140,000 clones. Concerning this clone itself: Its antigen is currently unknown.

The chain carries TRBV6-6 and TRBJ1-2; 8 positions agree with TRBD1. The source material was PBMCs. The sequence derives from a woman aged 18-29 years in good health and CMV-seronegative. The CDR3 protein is CASSNGQGYGYTF. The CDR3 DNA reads TGTGCCAGCAGCAATGGACAGGGCTATGGCTACACCTTC.